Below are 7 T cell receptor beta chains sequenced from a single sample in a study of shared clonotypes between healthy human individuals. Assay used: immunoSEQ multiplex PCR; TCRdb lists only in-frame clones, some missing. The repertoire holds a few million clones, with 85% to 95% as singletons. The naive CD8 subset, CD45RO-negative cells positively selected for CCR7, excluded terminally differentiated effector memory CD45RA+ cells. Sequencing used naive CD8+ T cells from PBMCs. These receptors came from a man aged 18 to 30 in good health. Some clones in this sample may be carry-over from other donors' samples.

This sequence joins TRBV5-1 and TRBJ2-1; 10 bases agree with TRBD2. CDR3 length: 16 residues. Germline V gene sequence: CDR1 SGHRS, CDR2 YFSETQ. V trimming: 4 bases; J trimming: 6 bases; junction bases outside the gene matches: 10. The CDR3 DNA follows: TGCGCCAGCAGCCCCTATAGCGGGAGGTCACGCAATGAGCAGTTCTTC. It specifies CASSPYSGRSRNEQFF.

This CDR3 is CAISEAGSSTDTQYF. The CDR3, as DNA: TGTGCCATCAGTGAAGCAGGTTCTAGCACAGATACGCAGTATTTT. This rearrangement joins TRBV10-3 to TRBJ2-3; the D is unclear. The germline CDR1 and CDR2 sequences are ENHRY and SYGVKD. The V and J ends lost 3 bases and 0 bases respectively, with 10 bases between them. The CDR3 has 15 amino acids.

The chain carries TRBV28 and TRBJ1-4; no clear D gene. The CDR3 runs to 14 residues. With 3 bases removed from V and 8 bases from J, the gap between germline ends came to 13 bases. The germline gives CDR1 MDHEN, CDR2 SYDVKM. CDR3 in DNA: TGTGCCAGCAGTTTTTCCCTGCGGCGGGAAAAACTGTTTTTT. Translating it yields CASSFSLRREKLFF. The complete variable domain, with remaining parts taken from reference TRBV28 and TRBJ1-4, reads DVKVTQSSRYLVKRTGEKVFLECVQDMDHENMFWYRQDPGLGLRLIYFSYDVKMKEKGDIPEGYSVSREKKERFSLILESASTNQTSMYLCASSFSLRREKLFFGSGTQLSVL.

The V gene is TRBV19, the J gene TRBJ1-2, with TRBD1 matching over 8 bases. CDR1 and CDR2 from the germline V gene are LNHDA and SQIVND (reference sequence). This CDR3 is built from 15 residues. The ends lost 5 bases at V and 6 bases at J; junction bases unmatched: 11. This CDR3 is CASSGLGQGANGYTF. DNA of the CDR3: TGTGCCAGTAGTGGACTGGGGCAGGGGGCGAATGGCTACACCTTC.

The CDR3 DNA follows: TGTGCCAGCAGCCCCTGGACAGGGAGGGCGAACACTGAAGCTTTCTTT. It codes for CASSPWTGRANTEAFF. The rearrangement joins TRBV7-8 to TRBJ1-1, with TRBD1 matching 8 bases. Trimming took 5 bases from V and 1 from J; bases not matched to a gene: 9. The CDR3 covers 16 residues. Looked up from germline, CDR1 is SGHVS and CDR2 is FQNEAQ.

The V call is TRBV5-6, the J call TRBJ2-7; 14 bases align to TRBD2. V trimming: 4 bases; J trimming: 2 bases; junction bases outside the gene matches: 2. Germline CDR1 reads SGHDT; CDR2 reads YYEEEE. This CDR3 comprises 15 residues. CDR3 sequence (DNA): TGTGCCAGCAGCGGGGGACTAGCGGGAGCCTACGAGCAGTACTTC. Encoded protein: CASSGGLAGAYEQYF.

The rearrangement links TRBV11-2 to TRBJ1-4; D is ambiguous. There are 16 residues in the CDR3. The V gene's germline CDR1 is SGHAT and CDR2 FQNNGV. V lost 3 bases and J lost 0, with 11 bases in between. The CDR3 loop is CASSFSLGTTNEKLFF. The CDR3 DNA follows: TGTGCCAGCAGCTTTTCCTTGGGGACAACTAATGAAAAACTGTTTTTT.